This is a list of T cell receptor beta chains from one sample in a study of T-cell memory formation after mild COVID-19. One entry per CDR3 protein, called by TCRdb with MiXCR from the 5' RACE reads. The table lists roughly 200,000 distinct CDR3 sequences, around 9.5% of them singletons, with roughly 4% in the top ten. What was sequenced was PBMCs or a T cell subset sorted from them (not recorded which). The origin of the receptors is a man aged 18 to 29 who had mild COVID-19 (a few samples of this study predate the infection). Cell type and time point are not known. Each CDR3 is given with its conserved first and last residue. A D gene is named only where the DNA matches it firmly. Size is stated for part of the rows, as once, few or many counts, or as a class when the clone is expanded.

cdr3_nt: TGTGCCAGCTCACCACCATCAATTAACACTGAAGCTTTCTTT
cdr3_aa: CASSPPSINTEAFF
clone_size: .
v_call: TRBV18
j_call: TRBJ1-1
d_call: .

cdr3_nt: TGTGCCAGCAGCCCTAAGGACACCATGAACACTGAAGCTTTCTTT
cdr3_aa: CASSPKDTMNTEAFF
clone_size: few
v_call: TRBV5-6
j_call: TRBJ1-1
d_call: .

cdr3_nt: TGTGCCAGCAGTTTCAGGAATCAGCCCCAGCATTTT
cdr3_aa: CASSFRNQPQHF
clone_size: many
v_call: TRBV6-5
j_call: TRBJ1-5
d_call: .

cdr3_nt: TGCGCCAGCAGCCAAGTGGTCAGGGGGGCCAGGAATCAGCCCCAGCATTTT
cdr3_aa: CASSQVVRGARNQPQHF
clone_size: few
v_call: TRBV4-3
j_call: TRBJ1-5
d_call: TRBD1

cdr3_nt: TGCAGCGTTGTAAATAGACAGGGTCCCACTGAAGCTTTCTTT
cdr3_aa: CSVVNRQGPTEAFF
clone_size: few
v_call: TRBV29-1
j_call: TRBJ1-1
d_call: TRBD1

cdr3_nt: TGTGCCAGCAGCCCTCTGTGGGGGAGAGGCAATCAGCCCCAGCATTTT
cdr3_aa: CASSPLWGRGNQPQHF
clone_size: few
v_call: TRBV27
j_call: TRBJ1-5
d_call: .

cdr3_nt: TGCGCCAGCAGCTGGGAGGGGGGCGCAACCACCGGGGAGCTGTTTTTT
cdr3_aa: CASSWEGGATTGELFF
clone_size: .
v_call: TRBV4-3
j_call: TRBJ2-2
d_call: .

cdr3_nt: TGCAGTGCTAGAGGCCCTGGGCAGAATAGCAATCAGCCCCAGCATTTT
cdr3_aa: CSARGPGQNSNQPQHF
clone_size: .
v_call: TRBV20-1
j_call: TRBJ1-5
d_call: .

cdr3_nt: TGTGCCAGCAGCTTAGAAGGGGGAGACTCACCCCTCCACTTT
cdr3_aa: CASSLEGGDSPLHF
clone_size: few
v_call: TRBV7-9
j_call: TRBJ1-6
d_call: .

cdr3_nt: TGTGCCAGCAGTTTAGAGACAGGCTCCTCGCAGAATCAGCCCCAGCATTTT
cdr3_aa: CASSLETGSSQNQPQHF
clone_size: .
v_call: TRBV12-3/TRBV12-4
j_call: TRBJ1-5
d_call: .

cdr3_nt: TGCGCCAGCAGCTTGCTCCAGGGCGGCGATACGCAGTATTTT
cdr3_aa: CASSLLQGGDTQYF
clone_size: few
v_call: TRBV5-1
j_call: TRBJ2-3
d_call: .

cdr3_nt: TGTGCCAGCAGCGTAGACGGGAGCTCCTACGAGCAGTACTTC
cdr3_aa: CASSVDGSSYEQYF
clone_size: few
v_call: TRBV9
j_call: TRBJ2-7
d_call: .

cdr3_nt: TGCGCCAGCAGCCAAGATCGGGGGCGACATGGCTACACCTTC
cdr3_aa: CASSQDRGRHGYTF
clone_size: .
v_call: TRBV4-3
j_call: TRBJ1-2
d_call: .

cdr3_nt: TGTGCCAGCAGCCGCGGACAGTCTTATGGCTACACCTTC
cdr3_aa: CASSRGQSYGYTF
clone_size: .
v_call: TRBV12-3/TRBV12-4
j_call: TRBJ1-2
d_call: .

cdr3_nt: TGTGCCAGCAGCTTGGGAGGGTGGGAGCAGTACTTC
cdr3_aa: CASSLGGWEQYF
clone_size: .
v_call: TRBV7-2
j_call: TRBJ2-7
d_call: TRBD2

cdr3_nt: TGTGCCAGCACCTATCAAGGGGATAGCAATCAGCCCCAGCATTTT
cdr3_aa: CASTYQGDSNQPQHF
clone_size: .
v_call: TRBV6-6
j_call: TRBJ1-5
d_call: .

cdr3_nt: TGTGCCAGCAGCTTGGGCACTACTCAAGAGACCCAGTACTTC
cdr3_aa: CASSLGTTQETQYF
clone_size: few
v_call: TRBV5-4
j_call: TRBJ2-5
d_call: .

cdr3_nt: TGTGCCTGGAGTGTAGTTGCGGGGGTAACGGAGACCCAGTACTTC
cdr3_aa: CAWSVVAGVTETQYF
clone_size: many
v_call: TRBV30
j_call: TRBJ2-5
d_call: TRBD2

cdr3_nt: TGTGCCAGCAGCGTAGGACAGGGGGAAAAACTGTTTTTT
cdr3_aa: CASSVGQGEKLFF
clone_size: .
v_call: TRBV9
j_call: TRBJ1-4
d_call: TRBD1

cdr3_nt: TGCGCCAGCAGCTTCGGGACCGGAGGGAATCAGCCCCAGCATTTT
cdr3_aa: CASSFGTGGNQPQHF
clone_size: .
v_call: TRBV5-1
j_call: TRBJ1-5
d_call: .

cdr3_nt: TGTGCCAGTAGTACCCTAGAGAAGGAGACCCAGTACTTC
cdr3_aa: CASSTLEKETQYF
clone_size: .
v_call: TRBV19
j_call: TRBJ2-5
d_call: .

cdr3_nt: TGTGCCAGCAGTCCGAGCGAGGATACGCAGTATTTT
cdr3_aa: CASSPSEDTQYF
clone_size: few
v_call: TRBV6-6
j_call: TRBJ2-3
d_call: .